What follows describes a single TCR beta chain. The sample comes from a study of cytomegalovirus exposure and HLA in healthy donors. CDR1 is SNHLY and CDR2 is FYNNEI in the germline V gene. Deletions cut 2 bases from V and 3 bases from J, with 8 bases between. This CDR3 region has 13 residues. Researchers ran the PCR with 60 Vbeta and 13 Jbeta primers. Method: immunoSEQ multiplex PCR; TCRdb's copy keeps in-frame clones and lacks some. The table records roughly 180,000 clones, just under 85% of them present only once. The chain employs TRBV2 and TRBJ2-7, with D tentatively TRBD2 (5 bases). Material for sequencing was PBMCs. The sequence derives from a girl aged 5-17 years in good health and CMV-seropositive. This chain's CDR3 is CASSEWRSYEQYF. In nucleotides, the CDR3 is TGTGCCAGCAGTGAATGGAGGAGCTACGAGCAGTACTTC.